This TCR beta chain is drawn from a study of naive and memory T cell subsets. An equimolar mix of two oligonucleotides served as the beta constant-region primer for TRBC1 and TRBC2. Ligated cDNA was amplified by four rounds of PCR with nested alpha and beta constant-region primers and SP2. Via MiXCR, TCRdb re-called the UMI-ligation and nested PCR reads, giving one row per CDR3 protein. The data show over 110,000 distinct CDR3 sequences, 15% to 25% seen once. CDR1 is WSHSY, CDR2 SAAADI, per germline. The J segment lost 2 bases and the V segment lost 6 bases, leaving 2 bases of the junction unmatched. The CDR3 is made up of 13 amino acids. This clonotype was recorded a few times. Its antigen is unknown. Study findings and constraints: TCR counts from RNA may reflect activation-linked expression changes. TCR abundance followed a power law differing between naive and memory subsets. Naive and memory repertoire findings lacked a ground truth for validation. Possibly reflecting memory cells re-expressing CD45RA, a few larger clonotypes occurred in naive repertoires, especially CD8.

Sequenced input: naive CD8+ T cells from blood. The origin of this receptor is a human donor in good health. V and J are TRBV10-2 and TRBJ2-7; 9 bases match TRBD1. The CDR3 DNA is TGCGCCAGCAGGGACAGGGGAGCCTACGAGCAGTACTTC. It specifies CASRDRGAYEQYF.